The clone carrying this T cell receptor (beta chain) was counted between two and nine times. The antigen remains undetermined. Each CDR3 protein is one row after TCRdb ran MiXCR on the 5' RACE reads. The table lists roughly 700,000 distinct CDR3 sequences, roughly 19% of them singletons. The data are from a study of CD8 T cells in ankylosing spondylitis. The CDR3 is made up of 13 amino acids. V gave up 3 bases and J gave up 6 bases, with 12 bases separating them. The V gene's germline CDR1 is DFQATT and CDR2 SNEGSKA (reference sequence). Findings and caveats of the study: The authors found the disease-linked clones to be CD8+ and relatively rare in peripheral blood. Made up of about eight highly homologous variants, a TCR beta motif appeared characteristic of ankylosing spondylitis blood.

The chain couples TRBV20-1 to TRBJ1-5, with D possibly being TRBD1 (6 bases). Sequences were obtained from blood, either unsorted or a sorted T cell fraction (not recorded which). The TCR comes from a male donor with ankylosing spondylitis. The CDR3 sequence: CSARIGGGQPQHF. CDR3 in DNA: TGCAGTGCTAGGATTGGGGGCGGTCAGCCCCAGCATTTT.